This entry describes one TCR beta chain. Its antigen is currently unknown. This sample is part of a study of T cells in localized non-small cell lung cancer. General study findings and limits: Uninvolved adjacent lung had higher T cell clonality than tumor and all other tissues.

The assay was immunoSEQ multiplex PCR, and TCRdb's table has in-frame clones only and misses some. The data show 25,000 to 30,000 clones, around 86% seen once. The CDR3 has 14 residues. Germline V CDR1 and CDR2: LNHDA, SQIVND (reference sequence). With 6 bases removed from V and 0 bases from J, the gap between germline ends came to 11 bases. Sample: peripheral blood, taken before any cancer treatment. This chain joins TRBV19 and TRBJ1-1; no reliable D call. The clonotype originates from a woman aged 35-75 years with stage I lung adenocarcinoma. CDR3 region: CASRAFWVNTEAFF. The DNA for the CDR3 is TGTGCCAGTAGAGCGTTTTGGGTGAACACTGAAGCTTTCTTT.